These T cell receptor beta chains were read from a single sample in a study of long-term antiretroviral therapy in people with HIV. Only in-frame clones appear in the TCRdb table, and some are missing; sequencing was by immunoSEQ multiplex PCR. The table shows some 16,000 clones, with roughly 95% occurring only once. Sequenced material: unsorted PBMCs, taken approximately 11 years after starting antiretroviral therapy. The receptors derive from a man aged 30 to 39 with HIV. Both conserved end residues are part of each CDR3. A D gene is named only where the DNA matches it firmly. Clone size appears in some rows only: once, few, many, or a class for an expanded clone.

J gene | V gene | D gene | clone size | CDR3 DNA | CDR3 protein
TRBJ2-7 | TRBV5-1 | . | . | TGCGCCAGCAGCTTTGAGGGGTACGACGAGCAGTACTTC | CASSFEGYDEQYF
TRBJ2-7 | TRBV6-1 | TRBD2 | . | TGTGCCAGCAGCAGGACTAGCGGGGGCCCTGGCGAGCAGTACTTC | CASSRTSGGPGEQYF
TRBJ2-1 | TRBV9 | . | . | TGTGCCAGCAGCGCCGCGGGGGCCAGCTACAATGAGCAGTTCTTC | CASSAAGASYNEQFF
TRBJ1-3 | TRBV9 | . | . | TGTGCCAGCAGCCCCGGACAACAAGGGGGAAACACCATATATTTT | CASSPGQQGGNTIYF
TRBJ1-5 | TRBV6-5 | . | . | TGTGCCAGCAGCTACCGCCCCCTTAGCAATCAGCCCCAGCATTTT | CASSYRPLSNQPQHF
TRBJ2-2 | TRBV7-6 | TRBD1 | . | TGTGCCAGCAGCTTAGAGCAGGGGGCAATCGGGGAGCTGTTTTTT | CASSLEQGAIGELFF
TRBJ2-3 | TRBV5-1 | TRBD1 | . | TGCGCCAGCGACACAGGGGATAACACAGATACGCAGTATTTT | CASDTGDNTDTQYF
TRBJ2-7 | TRBV28 | . | . | TGTGCCAGCAGTTTAAAGGATCGTGGCTATGTCAGTATTTTCTCCTACGAGCAGTACTTC | CASSLKDRGYVSIFSYEQYF
TRBJ2-3 | TRBV7-6 | . | once | TGTGCCAGCAGCCCCCACACAGATACGCAGTATTTT | CASSPHTDTQYF
TRBJ2-1 | TRBV5-1 | TRBD2 | . | TGCGCCAGCAGCTTAGCTAGCGGGAGTAGCAATGAGCAGTTCTTC | CASSLASGSSNEQFF
TRBJ2-2 | TRBV5-1 | TRBD1 | . | TGCGCCAGCCGGGCACCGGGACAGGGTTCAAGCGGGGAGCTGTTTTTT | CASRAPGQGSSGELFF
TRBJ1-5 | TRBV11-2 | TRBD1 | . | TGTGCCAGCAGCGTAAGACAGGGTCCTAATCAGCCCCAGCATTTT | CASSVRQGPNQPQHF
TRBJ1-2 | TRBV19 | TRBD1 | . | TGTGCCACCCACCAGACCGGGACAGGGGTGTTTTCGGATGGCTACACCTTC | CATHQTGTGVFSDGYTF
TRBJ1-2 | TRBV28 | . | . | TGTGCCAGCAGTTTCGGGACATCGGAGAAGGGCTACACCTTC | CASSFGTSEKGYTF
TRBJ2-1 | TRBV5-1 | TRBD1 | . | TGCGCCAGCAGGTTACAGGGGAATGAGCAGTTCTTC | CASRLQGNEQFF
TRBJ1-2 | TRBV6-1 | . | few | TGTGCCAGCAGTGACGAGGGTGTGGGGGGGGTTGGCTACACCTTC | CASSDEGVGGVGYTF
TRBJ1-1 | TRBV14 | TRBD1 | . | TGTGCCAGCAGCCAATTGACAGGGGTGAACACTGAAGCTTTCTTT | CASSQLTGVNTEAFF
TRBJ2-3 | TRBV10-3 | TRBD2 | . | TGTGCCATCAGGGGGGGGGCTAGCGGGAGCACAGATACGCAGTATTTT | CAIRGGASGSTDTQYF
TRBJ2-2 | TRBV7-2 | TRBD1 | once | TGTGCCAGCAGGCCTTCCGGGACAGGGGTTACCGGGGAGCTGTTTTTT | CASRPSGTGVTGELFF
TRBJ2-2 | TRBV19 | . | few | TGTGCCAGTACTACTGGGCCGGGGGGCAACACCGGGGAGCTGTTTTTT | CASTTGPGGNTGELFF
TRBJ2-5 | TRBV7-3 | . | once | TGTGCCAGCTCCCGGGACCCAGCTGAGACCCAGTACTTC | CASSRDPAETQYF
TRBJ1-6 | TRBV2 | TRBD1 | . | TGTGCCAAAACTGACAGGGGAACACCCCTCCACTTT | CAKTDRGTPLHF
TRBJ1-2 | TRBV6-1 | . | . | TGTGCCAGCAACCCGGGGTGGGTAGGCTACACCTTC | CASNPGWVGYTF
TRBJ2-3 | TRBV10-2 | TRBD1 | once | TGCGCCAGCAGTGATTTACAGGGGGCCGGTGATACGCAGTATTTT | CASSDLQGAGDTQYF
TRBJ1-2 | TRBV5-1 | . | . | TGCGCCAGCAGCCCTGAGGCCTATGGCTACACCTTC | CASSPEAYGYTF
TRBJ1-2 | TRBV9 | . | . | TGTGCCAGCAGCCTTGACAACCGTTATGGCTACACCTTC | CASSLDNRYGYTF
TRBJ2-3 | TRBV30 | . | . | TGTGCCTGGAGTGGACATAGCACAGATACGCAGTATTTT | CAWSGHSTDTQYF
TRBJ2-3 | TRBV5-1 | TRBD2 | . | TGCGCCAGCAGCTTGGCGAGCGGGGGGTTCACAGATACGCAGTATTTT | CASSLASGGFTDTQYF
TRBJ2-7 | TRBV19 | TRBD1 | . | TGTGCCAGTAGTGGGACAGGGGTCTCCTACGAGCAGTACTTC | CASSGTGVSYEQYF
TRBJ1-1 | TRBV6-5 | . | . | TGTGCCAGCAGCCTAAACAGGGAGAATACTGAAGCTTTCTTT | CASSLNRENTEAFF
TRBJ2-5 | TRBV7-6 | . | once | TGTGCCAGCAGCGCGGCCGGGTACCAAGAGACCCAGTACTTC | CASSAAGYQETQYF
TRBJ1-6 | TRBV19 | . | . | TGTGCCAGTAGGAGAGACAGCTACTATAATTCACCCCTCCACTTT | CASRRDSYYNSPLHF
TRBJ2-3 | TRBV7-6 | TRBD2 | . | TGTGCCAGCAGCTTTAAAGCGGGGTACGGAGATACGCAGTATTTT | CASSFKAGYGDTQYF
TRBJ2-7 | TRBV4-1 | . | . | TGCGCCAGCAGCCAGTTCCCGACTAGGGTCGCCTACGAGCAGTACTTC | CASSQFPTRVAYEQYF
TRBJ1-6 | TRBV6-6 | TRBD1 | . | TGTGCCAGCAGTCTCCAGGGGGGTTCACCCCTCCACTTT | CASSLQGGSPLHF
TRBJ2-3 | TRBV11-2 | . | . | TGTGCCAGCAGCCCTGGGACAAGCACAGATACGCAGTATTTT | CASSPGTSTDTQYF
TRBJ1-5 | TRBV19 | TRBD1 | . | TGTGCCAGTAGTATTACAGGGGGCAATCAGCCCCAGCATTTT | CASSITGGNQPQHF
TRBJ2-7 | TRBV6-1 | . | . | TGTGCCAGCAGTGAAGGGACTAATACACTCTACGAGCAGTACTTC | CASSEGTNTLYEQYF
TRBJ2-1 | TRBV5-4 | TRBD2 | . | TGTGCCGGGGCTGGTCGCGGGGGGGTTGGTGAGCAGTTCTTC | CAGAGRGGVGEQFF
TRBJ1-1 | TRBV5-6 | . | . | TGTGCCAGCAGCTTGGGACGGACGAACACTGAAGCTTTCTTT | CASSLGRTNTEAFF
TRBJ2-5 | TRBV5-1 | TRBD1 | once | TGCGCCAGCAGCGCCGATGGGACAGGCGGAGAGACCCAGTACTTC | CASSADGTGGETQYF